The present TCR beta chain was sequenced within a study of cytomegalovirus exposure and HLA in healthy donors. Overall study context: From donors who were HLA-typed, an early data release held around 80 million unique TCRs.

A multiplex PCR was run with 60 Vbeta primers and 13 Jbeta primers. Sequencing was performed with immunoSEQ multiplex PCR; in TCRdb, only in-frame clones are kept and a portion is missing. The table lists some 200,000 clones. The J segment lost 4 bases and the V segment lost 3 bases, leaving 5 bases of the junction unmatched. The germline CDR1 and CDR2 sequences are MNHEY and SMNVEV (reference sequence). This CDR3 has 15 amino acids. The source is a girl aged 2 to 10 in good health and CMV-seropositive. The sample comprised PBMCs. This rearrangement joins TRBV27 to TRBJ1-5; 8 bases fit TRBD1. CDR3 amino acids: CASSLAQGGNQPQHF. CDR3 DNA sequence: TGTGCCAGCAGTTTGGCACAGGGGGGGAATCAGCCCCAGCATTTT.